What follows are 26 T cell receptor beta chains derived from one specimen sequenced in a study of Graves' ophthalmopathy and Graves' hyperthyroidism. Amplification of TCR beta CDR3 regions used RNA transcripts. The first round was an RT-PCR with HTBI primers, and the second round was a multiplex PCR. TCRdb itself ran the multiplex PCR reads through MiXCR, one entry per CDR3 protein. The data show roughly 400,000 distinct CDR3 sequences, roughly 14% seen once. Sequences were obtained from peripheral blood. The source of these receptors is a woman younger than 30 with stable Graves' hyperthyroidism.

This clonotype was found once. At one boundary the junction diverges from the germline segment, which might be a read error. The CDR3 reads CSARARGQKIGYGYSF. CDR3 bases: TGCAGTGCTAGAGCGCGAGGACAGAAGATCGGCTATGGCTACAGCTTC. This chain joins TRBV20-1 and TRBJ1-2; D might be TRBD1 (6 bases). Germline CDR1 is DFQATT and CDR2 is SNEGSKA (reference sequence). The CDR3 spans 16 residues.

This clonotype was recorded at least ten times. The rearrangement uses TRBV11-1 and TRBJ2-7; possible D gene TRBD2, 5 bases. The germline gives CDR1 SGHAT, CDR2 FQDESV (reference sequence). The CDR3 has 14 amino acids. Trimming removed 5 bases from V and 3 bases from J, with 14 bases in between. The CDR3, as DNA: TGTGCCAGCAGCCTCCGGGGTTTCGGCTACGAGCAGTACTTC. Amino acids: CASSLRGFGYEQYF.

There are a few counts of this clonotype. This may come from a read error, since a much larger clone is one base off. The J gene is TRBJ1-6, the V gene TRBV2; TRBD1 matches at 9 bases. Germline lookup yields CDR1 SNHLY and CDR2 FYNNEI. This CDR3 comprises 14 residues. CDR3 nucleotide sequence: TGTGCCAGCAGTGAGGACAGGGGAAGTTCACACCTCCACTTT. Protein: CASSEDRGSSHLHF. The whole variable domain, filled in from reference TRBV2 and TRBJ1-6, reads EPEVTQTPSHQVTQMGQEVILRCVPISNHLYFYWYRQILGQKVEFLVSFYNNEISEKSEIFDDQFSVERPDGSNFTLKIRSTKLEDSAMYFCASSEDRGSSHLHFGNGTRLTVT.

This clonotype was detected many times. V gene TRBV12-3 or TRBV12-4 combines with J gene TRBJ1-5, with D possibly TRBD1 on 5 matching bases. The CDR3 is made up of 15 amino acids. The V end lost 2 bases, the J end lost 3 bases, and 11 bases lay between the germline ends. The CDR3 coding sequence is TGTGCCAGCAGTTTACAGTGGGGGAACAATCAGCCCCAGCATTTT. Its translation is CASSLQWGNNQPQHF.

The V gene is TRBV6-1, the J gene TRBJ1-1; the D is unclear. V lost 5 bases and J 3 bases, leaving 10 bases between the germline ends. The germline CDR1 and CDR2 sequences are MNHNS and SASEGT. The CDR3 extends over 13 amino acids. CDR3 region: CASSPFPHTEAFF. The CDR3 DNA reads TGTGCCAGCAGTCCTTTTCCCCACACTGAAGCTTTCTTT.

There are many counts of this clonotype. The chain couples TRBV20-1 to TRBJ2-4; D is unresolved. From germline, CDR1 is DFQATT and CDR2 SNEGSKA (reference sequence). With 4 bases removed from V and 2 bases from J, the gap between germline ends came to 9 bases. This CDR3 is built from 13 residues. This CDR3 is CSAIGYPKNIQYF. The DNA of the CDR3 is TGCAGTGCTATCGGGTACCCCAAAAACATTCAGTACTTC.

This clonotype occurred many times. The V and J genes are TRBV28 and TRBJ1-1, with TRBD1 identical over 8 bases. The V gene end was trimmed by 6 bases and the J gene end by 1 base; junction bases not matched to a gene: 10. Germline assignment: CDR1 MDHEN and CDR2 SYDVKM. The CDR3 contains 16 residues. Here the CDR3 DNA reads TGTGCCAGCAGCGCATCCCAGGGGGCCGGGAACACTGAAGCTTTCTTT. This gives the protein CASSASQGAGNTEAFF.

This clonotype was seen many times. V usage is TRBV20-1 and J usage is TRBJ1-2, with D hard to call. The CDR3 runs 12 residues. Trimming took off 1 base at V and 5 bases at J, with 8 bases between the two ends. Germline V gives CDR1 DFQATT, CDR2 SNEGSKA (reference sequence). The CDR3 spells CSARATEYGYTF. CDR3 in DNA: TGCAGTGCTAGAGCAACGGAGTATGGCTACACCTTC.

The J gene is TRBJ2-7, the V gene TRBV5-1, with D perhaps TRBD2 (6 bases). The CDR3 is 14 amino acids. V shed 7 bases and J shed 2 bases, with 16 bases lying between them. CDR1 is SGHRS, CDR2 YFSETQ, per germline. CDR3 residues: CASGRDLDPYEQYF. The CDR3 coding sequence is TGCGCCAGCGGCCGGGACTTAGACCCCTACGAGCAGTACTTC. Full variable domain (rest looked up from reference TRBV5-1 and TRBJ2-7): KAGVTQTPRYLIKTRGQQVTLSCSPISGHRSVSWYQQTPGQGLQFLFEYFSETQRNKGNFPGRFSGRQFSNSRSEMNVSTLELGDSALYLCASGRDLDPYEQYFGPGTRLTVT.

The V and J genes are TRBV19 and TRBJ1-1; TRBD1 might be the D (5 bases). Trimming left V 7 bases short and J 4 bases short, with 13 bases between. Germline CDR1 LNHDA, CDR2 SQIVND (reference sequence). CDR3 size: 13 residues. CDR3 DNA: TGTGCCAGTATGGGACGCTTGGGCACTGAAGCTTTCTTT. Translated: CASMGRLGTEAFF.

This chain joins TRBV4-1 and TRBJ1-5; D gene uncertain. V lost 1 base and J 8 bases, leaving 12 bases between the germline ends. In germline, CDR1 is MGHRA, CDR2 YSYEKL. This CDR3 region has 14 residues. CDR3 region: CASSQGNRREPQHF. As DNA, the CDR3 is TGCGCCAGCAGCCAAGGTAATCGTCGCGAGCCCCAGCATTTT.

V gene TRBV27 combines with J gene TRBJ1-5, with D unresolved. Germline V lookup: CDR1 MNHEY, CDR2 SMNVEV (reference sequence). The V end was cut by 3 bases, the J end by 7 bases, with 10 bases between. This CDR3 has 13 amino acids. CDR3 sequence (DNA): TGTGCCAGCAGTTTGAAAGGGCGACAGCCCCAGCATTTT. Its protein is CASSLKGRQPQHF.

At least ten counts were recorded for this clonotype. V gene TRBV19 combines with J gene TRBJ1-2; D unresolved. Germline CDR1 reads LNHDA; CDR2 reads SQIVND (reference sequence). The ends were cut back, 1 base at V and 4 bases at J, with 16 bases in the middle. The CDR3 loop spans 16 amino acids. This CDR3 is CASSIGVGRIIYGYTF. The DNA of the CDR3 is TGTGCCAGTAGTATAGGTGTAGGGCGGATAATCTATGGCTACACCTTC.

At least ten counts were recorded for this clonotype. The V call is TRBV11-2, the J call TRBJ2-7, with TRBD2 matching 8 bases. Germline V CDR1 and CDR2: SGHAT, FQNNGV. J lost 0 bases, V lost 2 bases, and 3 bases had no gene match. The CDR3 contains 15 residues. The CDR3 DNA reads as TGTGCCAGCAGCTTATATGCGGGGGGCTCCTACGAGCAGTACTTC. Its translation is CASSLYAGGSYEQYF. The full variable domain, its missing parts supplied by reference TRBV11-2 and TRBJ2-7, is EAGVAQSPRYKIIEKRQSVAFWCNPISGHATLYWYQQILGQGPKLLIQFQNNGVVDDSQLPKDRFSAERLKGVDSTLKIQPAKLEDSAVYLCASSLYAGGSYEQYFGPGTRLTVT.

DNA of the CDR3: TGCAGCGTTGACTCTCGCGGCACCGGGGAGCTGTTTTTT. Its translation is CSVDSRGTGELFF. The genes are TRBV29-1 and TRBJ2-2; D is unresolved. Germline CDR1 is SQVTM and CDR2 is ANQGSEA. Trimming removed 3 bases from V and 4 bases from J, with 9 bases in between. The CDR3 spans 13 residues.

This clonotype was counted many times. V is TRBV19 and J is TRBJ1-6; D unclear. Trimming cost V 5 bases and J 7 bases, with 12 bases left between them. This CDR3 has 14 amino acids. Germline CDR1 reads LNHDA; CDR2 reads SQIVND (reference sequence). The CDR3 DNA sequence: TGTGCCAGTAGTTCTCCGGGCAACAATTCACCCCTCCACTTT. Translated, it gives CASSSPGNNSPLHF.

This clonotype was counted many times. The chain uses TRBV6-5 and TRBJ2-5, with D possibly TRBD2 on 5 matching bases. The CDR3 sequence is 13 residues long. CDR1 is MNHEY, CDR2 SVGAGI, per germline. Trimming shortened V by 5 bases and J by 4 bases, and 11 bases separated the two germline ends. CDR3 DNA sequence: TGTGCCAGCAGTACTCGGGCGGGAGAGACCCAGTACTTC. Translated, it gives CASSTRAGETQYF.

This clonotype showed up just a few times. The chain employs TRBV19 and TRBJ2-6; 9 bases line up with TRBD1. Germline V gene sequence: CDR1 LNHDA, CDR2 SQIVND (reference sequence). The J segment lost 1 base and the V segment lost 9 bases, leaving 13 bases of the junction unmatched. The CDR3 is 18 residues long. DNA for the CDR3: TGTGCCAGCATTAATCCGGGACAGGGTGCTTCTGGGGCCAACGTCCTGACTTTC. Encoded protein: CASINPGQGASGANVLTF.

V gene TRBV12-3 or TRBV12-4 combines with J gene TRBJ2-5; possibly TRBD1 for D (6 bases). Trimming took 4 bases from V and 1 from J, leaving 25 bases between them. CDR3 length: 19 residues. The CDR3 DNA reads as TGTGCCAGCAGTTCGCGCACCCTCAAACAGGGCGAGATCCAAGAGACCCAGTACTTC. Translating gives CASSSRTLKQGEIQETQYF.

This clonotype showed up many times. V and J are TRBV28 and TRBJ2-5; TRBD1 matches at 10 bases. Germline V gene data show CDR1 as MDHEN and CDR2 as SYDVKM. The CDR3 runs to 15 residues. The V and J ends lost 2 bases and 5 bases, in that order; junction bases with no gene match: 5. In nucleotides, the CDR3 is TGTGCCAGCAGTTTAGGGACAGGGGTGGTGGAGACCCAGTACTTC. Its translation: CASSLGTGVVETQYF.

This clonotype has at least ten counts. V usage is TRBV19 and J usage is TRBJ2-5, with 7 bases identical to TRBD1. The CDR3 spans 13 residues. Germline V gene lookup returns CDR1 LNHDA and CDR2 SQIVND (reference sequence). J gave up 5 bases and V 4 bases, and 4 bases lay outside the gene matches. The DNA for the CDR3 is TGTGCCAGTAGTAGACAGGGTTGGGAGACCCAGTACTTC. Translating gives CASSRQGWETQYF. The full variable domain, with the rest looked up from reference TRBV19 and TRBJ2-5, is DGGITQSPKYLFRKEGQNVTLSCEQNLNHDAMYWYRQDPGQGLRLIYYSQIVNDFQKGDIAEGYSVSREKKESFPLTVTSAQKNPTAFYLCASSRQGWETQYFGPGTRLLVL.

This clonotype was counted many times. This chain joins TRBV7-8 and TRBJ1-2, with 12 nucleotides matching TRBD1. After removal of 7 bases from V and 8 bases from J, the junction contained 11 bases not matched to a gene. The V gene's germline CDR1 is SGHVS and CDR2 FQNEAQ. This CDR3 has 15 amino acids. The CDR3 DNA sequence: TGTGCCAGCATCCCGGGACAGGGGGCACTTAAGGGCTACACCTTC. It is translated as CASIPGQGALKGYTF.

V and J are TRBV7-2 and TRBJ2-4; TRBD1 is a possible D gene (5 bases). From germline, CDR1 is SGHTA and CDR2 FQGNSA. The CDR3 loop spans 15 amino acids. Trimming removed 1 base from V and 5 bases from J, with 12 bases in between. The CDR3 nucleotides are TGTGCCAGCAGCTTAGGACAGAGCCGTCAAAACATTCAGTACTTC. Its protein product is CASSLGQSRQNIQYF.

The chain links TRBV4-1 to TRBJ2-7; D gene ambiguous. Germline loops: CDR1 MGHRA, CDR2 YSYEKL. The V end was cut by 1 base, the J end by 1 base, with 17 bases between. This CDR3 has 17 residues. CDR3 in DNA: TGCGCCAGCAGCCAAGGCGTGGGGTCCCCTTCTTCCTACGAGCAGTACTTC. It yields the protein CASSQGVGSPSSYEQYF.

This clonotype was picked up many times. This rearrangement joins TRBV6-2 or TRBV6-3 to TRBJ1-3; TRBD1 agrees at 8 bases. The CDR3 is 17 residues long. CDR1 and CDR2 from the germline V gene are MNHEY and SVGEGT. V shed 2 bases, J shed 7 bases, and the junction held 13 bases outside the gene matches. The CDR3 protein is CASSYPRRLDRANTIYF. In nucleotides, the CDR3 is TGTGCCAGCAGTTACCCAAGAAGGTTGGACAGGGCCAACACCATATATTTT.

This clonotype has at least ten counts. The chain is built from TRBV2 and TRBJ2-5, with D hard to call. The CDR3 covers 15 residues. V was cut by 4 bases and J by 2 bases, with 14 bases left in between. Germline V lookup: CDR1 SNHLY, CDR2 FYNNEI. In DNA, the CDR3 is TGTGCCAGCAGTGCCCCTAGGGTATCTCAAGAGACCCAGTACTTC. Translation gives CASSAPRVSQETQYF.